These 25 T cell receptor beta chains share one sample of origin, sequenced in a study of CD8 T cells in Susac syndrome. RNA totalling roughly 0.5 to 1 ug underwent reverse transcription with random hexamers. TCRdb analysed the immunoSEQ multiplex PCR reads with MiXCR anew, one entry per CDR3 protein. The table lists more than 100,000 distinct CDR3 sequences, just under 95% of them singletons. Sequencing used CD8+ T cells from PBMCs. The receptors were sampled from a human donor with Susac syndrome.

The genes are TRBV6-2 or TRBV6-3 and TRBJ2-7; D uncertain. Trimming shortened V by 2 bases and J by 3 bases, and 8 bases separated the two germline ends. The CDR3 is made up of 13 amino acids. Germline V gene sequence: CDR1 MNHEY, CDR2 SVGEGT. The CDR3 nucleotides are TGTGCCAGCAGTTACGTGTCATACTACGAGCAGTACTTC. Translating gives CASSYVSYYEQYF.

This chain connects TRBV20-1 to TRBJ2-3, with D tentatively TRBD2 (5 bases). Germline CDR1 DFQATT, CDR2 SNEGSKA (reference sequence). Between the trimmed V and J ends, which lost 6 bases and 1 base, there was a span of 11 bases. The CDR3 is 13 amino acids. CDR3 DNA: TGCAGTGCCAAGGAGGTCCGCACAGATACGCAGTATTTT. Translation gives CSAKEVRTDTQYF.

V is TRBV3-1 and J is TRBJ2-1, with 10 bases matching TRBD1. The ends lost 4 bases at V and 7 bases at J; junction bases unmatched: 13. Germline V gene sequence: CDR1 LGHDT, CDR2 YNNKEL (reference sequence). The CDR3 has 17 residues. CDR3 DNA sequence: TGTGCCAGCAGCCTGACTCCGATCGGGACAGGGGAGAATGAGCAGTTCTTC. It yields the protein CASSLTPIGTGENEQFF.

The CDR3 DNA sequence: TGTGCCAGCAGTTTTACAGGGGGGTACCAAGAGACCCAGTACTTC. Encoded protein: CASSFTGGYQETQYF. The chain carries TRBV12-3 or TRBV12-4 and TRBJ2-5; TRBD1 aligns across 8 bases. The CDR3 consists of 15 residues. Trimming at V came to 3 bases and at J to 0 bases, leaving 3 bases not matched to a gene.

The J gene is TRBJ2-3, the V gene TRBV6-2 or TRBV6-3; no definite D call. CDR1 and CDR2 (germline): MNHEY, SVGEGT. Trimming left V 7 bases short and J 4 bases short, with 18 bases between. The CDR3 loop spans 15 amino acids. CDR3 protein: CASTPPTVAADTQYF. As DNA, the CDR3 is TGTGCCAGCACCCCCCCCACGGTCGCCGCAGATACGCAGTATTTT.

This chain connects TRBV20-1 to TRBJ2-7, with 7 bases lining up with TRBD2. Per germline, CDR1 DFQATT and CDR2 SNEGSKA (reference sequence). The CDR3 loop spans 13 amino acids. The trim removed 6 bases at V and 5 bases at J, leaving 10 bases unmatched. In nucleotides, the CDR3 is TGCAGTGCCAACGAGGGAGGGGAGAACGAGCAGTACTTC. This sequence encodes CSANEGGENEQYF.

The genes are TRBV29-1 and TRBJ2-1, with 7 positions matching TRBD1. V lost 1 base and J lost 2; bases outside the gene matches: 14. Germline V lookup: CDR1 SQVTM, CDR2 ANQGSEA. The CDR3 consists of 18 residues. The CDR3 coding sequence is TGCAGCGTTGAAGTCACTCGAAAGGGGGCGAGGGCCTACAATGAGCAGTTCTTC. Its translation: CSVEVTRKGARAYNEQFF.

This clonotype was seen a single time. The chain employs TRBV4-3 and TRBJ2-2; 13 nucleotides line up with TRBD2. Germline V gene sequence: CDR1 LGHNA, CDR2 YSLEER. The trim removed 4 bases at V and 7 bases at J, leaving 6 bases unmatched. CDR3 length: 16 residues. The CDR3 reads CASSPGLAGSGGELFF. In DNA form, the CDR3 reads TGCGCCAGCAGCCCGGGACTAGCGGGGTCGGGCGGGGAGCTGTTTTTT.

The rearrangement uses TRBV4-1 and TRBJ2-5; D could derive from TRBD1 or TRBD2 (7 bases each). This CDR3 is 16 amino acids long. CDR1 and CDR2 from the germline V gene are MGHRA and YSYEKL. V was clipped by 7 bases and J by 5 bases, with 23 bases between them. CDR3 residues: CASKPQRGRGVETQYF. The DNA of the CDR3 is TGCGCCAGCAAACCACAGCGGGGCAGGGGGGTGGAGACCCAGTACTTC.

The chain is built from TRBV6-2 or TRBV6-3 and TRBJ2-1; no definite D call. This CDR3 spans 12 amino acids. V lost 5 bases to trimming and J lost 8 bases, with 10 bases between them. Germline V lookup: CDR1 MNHEY, CDR2 SVGEGT. The chain's CDR3 is CASSDRGDEQFF. The CDR3 DNA reads as TGTGCCAGCAGTGACCGTGGGGATGAGCAGTTCTTC.

This chain joins TRBV7-9 and TRBJ1-3; tentative D call: TRBD1 (6 bases). The CDR3 spans 14 residues. Germline values: CDR1 SEHNR, CDR2 FQNEAQ (reference sequence). CDR3 region: CACQGPSSGNTIYF. The CDR3 bases are TGTGCATGTCAGGGGCCAAGCTCTGGAAACACCATATATTTT.

This clonotype was found a few times. Germline is not matched at one junction end, which may reflect a read error. The chain carries TRBV5-1 and TRBJ2-7; no definite D call. The CDR3 has 13 residues. Germline values: CDR1 SGHRS, CDR2 YFSETQ. Written as DNA, the CDR3 is TGTGCCAGCAGTTTTGGTCGTTCCTACGAGCAGTACTTC. Its protein is CASSFGRSYEQYF.

The V gene is TRBV11-2, the J gene TRBJ2-3; D is possibly TRBD2 (6 bases). Looked up from germline, CDR1 is SGHAT and CDR2 is FQNNGV. The CDR3 is 20 amino acids. The V and J ends lost 4 bases and 4 bases respectively, with 30 bases between them. The CDR3 is CASSSPRGTGIASGADTQYF. The CDR3 bases are TGTGCCAGCAGCTCTCCCCGGGGGACGGGGATTGCCTCAGGCGCAGATACGCAGTATTTT.

The CDR3 coding sequence is TGTGCCAGCATCGGCAGGGGCAACGACGAGCAGTACTTC. Its protein product is CASIGRGNDEQYF. The J gene is TRBJ2-7, the V gene TRBV2; perhaps TRBD1 as D (6 bases). This CDR3 region has 13 residues. Germline CDR1 reads SNHLY; CDR2 reads FYNNEI. Trimming shortened V by 7 bases and J by 5 bases, and 15 bases separated the two germline ends.

The rearrangement links TRBV7-9 to TRBJ2-3; 7 positions agree with TRBD1. Germline-derived CDR1 and CDR2 are SEHNR and FQNEAQ (reference sequence). Losses at the gene ends were 8 bases for V and 0 bases for J; bases not matched to a gene: 8. The CDR3 is 15 amino acids. The CDR3 loop reads CASWGQLESTDTQYF. CDR3 sequence (DNA): TGTGCCAGCTGGGGACAGTTGGAGAGCACAGATACGCAGTATTTT.

The chain employs TRBV7-9 and TRBJ2-2; D uncertain. Between the trimmed V and J ends, which lost 2 bases and 6 bases, there was a span of 7 bases. The CDR3 spans 13 residues. Germline CDR1 SEHNR, CDR2 FQNEAQ (reference sequence). The CDR3 sequence: CASSLTDAGELFF. In DNA form, the CDR3 reads TGTGCCAGCAGCTTAACAGACGCCGGGGAGCTGTTTTTT.

The rearrangement uses TRBV19 and TRBJ1-1; the match to TRBD1 covers 7 bases. V lost 5 bases, J lost 4 bases, and 4 bases stayed unmatched. CDR1 LNHDA and CDR2 SQIVND come from the germline V gene (reference sequence). The CDR3 has 13 residues. In DNA, the CDR3 is TGTGCCAGTAGTCCGACAGGGATCACTGAAGCTTTCTTT. It codes for CASSPTGITEAFF.

As DNA, the CDR3 is TGTGCCAGTAGTATCTCCGGGACTAGCGGGGGCCTTAGCACAGATACGCAGTATTTT. Protein: CASSISGTSGGLSTDTQYF. This chain links TRBV19 with TRBJ2-3, with TRBD2 matching 14 bases. The CDR3 is made up of 19 amino acids. V lost 3 bases to trimming and J lost 0 bases; unmatched junction nucleotides: 8. Looked up from germline, CDR1 is LNHDA and CDR2 is SQIVND (reference sequence).

The V and J genes are TRBV27 and TRBJ2-4; tentatively, D is TRBD2 (6 bases). There are 14 residues in the CDR3. The germline V gene encodes CDR1 MNHEY and CDR2 SMNVEV (reference sequence). The ends were cut back, 7 bases at V and 8 bases at J, with 18 bases in the middle. CDR3 bases: TGTGCCAGCACCAAGAAGGGGCCGGGGGACATTCAGTACTTC. Its translation is CASTKKGPGDIQYF.

V usage is TRBV15 and J usage is TRBJ2-1, with D unclear. Trimming stripped 1 base from V and 0 bases from J, with 10 bases between. The length of the CDR3 is 16 residues. Per the germline V gene, CDR1 is LNHNV and CDR2 is YYDKDF (reference sequence). This CDR3 reads CATSRGTASSYNEQFF. The DNA for the CDR3 is TGTGCCACCAGCAGAGGGACGGCTAGCTCCTACAATGAGCAGTTCTTC.

V usage is TRBV30 and J usage is TRBJ2-7; a possible D gene is TRBD1 (6 bases). V lost 0 bases, J lost 6 bases, and 12 bases lay in between. Germline CDR1 reads GTSNPN; CDR2 reads SVGIG (reference sequence). CDR3 length: 13 residues. The CDR3 loop is CAWSVTGRGEQYF. The DNA of the CDR3 is TGTGCCTGGAGTGTAACAGGGCGCGGCGAGCAGTACTTC. Variable domain in full (rest from reference TRBV30 and TRBJ2-7): SQTIHQWPATLVQPVGSPLSLECTVEGTSNPNLYWYRQAAGRGLQLLFYSVGIGQISSEVPQNLSASRPQDRQFILSSKKLLLSDSGFYLCAWSVTGRGEQYFGPGTRLTVT.

CDR3 nucleotides: TGTGCCAGCAGGACAGGGACTTTCAACACCGGGGAGCTGTTTTTT. It specifies CASRTGTFNTGELFF. The chain is built from TRBV6-5 and TRBJ2-2; possible D gene TRBD1, 7 bases. The CDR3 has 15 amino acids. The V gene's germline CDR1 is MNHEY and CDR2 SVGAGI. Trimming cost V 6 bases and J 2 bases, with 13 bases left between them.

The rearrangement joins TRBV29-1 to TRBJ2-3, with TRBD2 identical over 9 bases. The CDR3 spans 18 residues. The V segment lost 0 bases and the J segment 0 bases; nucleotides outside the gene matches: 10. Germline V gives CDR1 SQVTM, CDR2 ANQGSEA. The CDR3 spells CSVEDHGGGESSTDTQYF. The DNA of the CDR3 is TGCAGCGTTGAAGATCATGGCGGGGGGGAATCTAGCACAGATACGCAGTATTTT.

The chain links TRBV6-6 to TRBJ2-4, with 8 bases matching TRBD1. J was trimmed by 8 bases and V by 5 bases; bases with no gene match: 5. The CDR3 loop spans 13 amino acids. Germline V lookup: CDR1 MNHNY, CDR2 SVGAGI (reference sequence). CDR3 sequence reads: CASSDRGGDIQYF. DNA for the CDR3: TGTGCCAGCAGTGACAGGGGAGGTGACATTCAGTACTTC.

The chain is built from TRBV4-1 and TRBJ2-2; D call uncertain. V lost 1 base to trimming and J lost 1 base, with 7 bases between them. Germline V lookup: CDR1 MGHRA, CDR2 YSYEKL. The CDR3 is 15 residues long. The CDR3 DNA reads TGCGCCAGCAGCCAAGTGCAGGAGAACACCGGGGAGCTGTTTTTT. Protein sequence: CASSQVQENTGELFF.